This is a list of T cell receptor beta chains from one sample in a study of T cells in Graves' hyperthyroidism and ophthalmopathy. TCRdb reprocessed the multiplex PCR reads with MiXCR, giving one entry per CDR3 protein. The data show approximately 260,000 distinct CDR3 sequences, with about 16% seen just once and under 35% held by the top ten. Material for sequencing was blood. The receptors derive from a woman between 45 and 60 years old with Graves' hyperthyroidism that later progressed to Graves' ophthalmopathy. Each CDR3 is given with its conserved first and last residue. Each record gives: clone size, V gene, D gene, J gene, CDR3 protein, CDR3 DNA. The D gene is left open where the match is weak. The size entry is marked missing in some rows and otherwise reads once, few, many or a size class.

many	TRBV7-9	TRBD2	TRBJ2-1	CASSFGRGSYNEQFF	TGTGCCAGCAGCTTCGGGAGGGGATCCTACAATGAGCAGTTCTTC
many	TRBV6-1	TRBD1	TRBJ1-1	CASRSTGAATEAFF	TGTGCCAGCAGGTCGACAGGGGCGGCGACTGAAGCTTTCTTT
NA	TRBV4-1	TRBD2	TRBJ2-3	CASSPGTSGRGSTDTQYF	TGCGCCAGCAGCCCCGGGACTAGCGGGAGGGGGAGCACAGATACGCAGTATTTT
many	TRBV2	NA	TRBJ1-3	CASSEARRNSGNTIYF	TGTGCCAGCAGTGAAGCCCGTCGAAACTCTGGAAACACCATATATTTT
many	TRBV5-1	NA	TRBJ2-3	CASSYSATDTQYF	TGCGCCAGCAGTTATAGCGCCACAGATACGCAGTATTTT
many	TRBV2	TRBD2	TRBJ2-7	CASSRTSGRIHEQYF	TGTGCCAGCAGCAGGACTAGCGGGAGGATCCACGAGCAGTACTTC
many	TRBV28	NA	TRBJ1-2	CASSFFNPQGYTF	TGTGCCAGCAGTTTTTTCAACCCCCAAGGCTACACCTTC
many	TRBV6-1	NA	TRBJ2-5	CGSGHQETQYF	TGTGGTTCGGGGCACCAAGAGACCCAGTACTTC
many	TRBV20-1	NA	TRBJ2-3	CSARYQGGPDTQYF	TGCAGTGCTAGGTATCAGGGTGGCCCGGATACGCAGTATTTT
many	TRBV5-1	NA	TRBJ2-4	CASSLAAQGNIQYF	TGCGCCAGCAGCTTGGCGGCCCAGGGTAACATTCAGTACTTC
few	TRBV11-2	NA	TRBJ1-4	CASSAVGRGEKLFF	TGTGCCAGCAGCGCAGTGGGACGTGGCGAAAAACTGTTTTTT
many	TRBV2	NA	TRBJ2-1	CASEEANYNEQFF	TGTGCCAGCGAGGAGGCTAACTACAATGAGCAGTTCTTC
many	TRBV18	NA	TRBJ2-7	CASSLLSLYEQYF	TGTGCCAGCTCACTCCTTTCACTCTACGAGCAGTACTTC
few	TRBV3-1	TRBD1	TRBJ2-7	CASSLRQGGYEQYF	TGTGCCAGCAGCCTCCGACAGGGTGGCTACGAGCAGTACTTC
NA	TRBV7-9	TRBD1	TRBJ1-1	CASSLAGTALNTEAFF	TGTGCCAGCAGCTTAGCCGGGACAGCGCTAAACACTGAAGCTTTCTTT
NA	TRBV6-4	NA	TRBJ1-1	CASSDSSLNTEAFF	TGTGCCAGCAGTGACTCTTCGCTGAACACTGAAGCTTTCTTT
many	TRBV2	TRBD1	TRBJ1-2	CASSRQGPDYGYTF	TGTGCCAGCAGCCGACAGGGGCCGGACTATGGCTACACCTTC
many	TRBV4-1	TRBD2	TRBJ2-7	CASSYLAGGPHEQYF	TGCGCCAGCAGCTACCTAGCGGGAGGGCCCCACGAGCAGTACTTC
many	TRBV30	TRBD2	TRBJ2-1	CAWSVHGLAGVYNEQFF	TGTGCCTGGAGTGTACACGGACTAGCGGGAGTATACAATGAGCAGTTCTTC
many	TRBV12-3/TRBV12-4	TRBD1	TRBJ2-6	CASSLTGSGESGANVLTF	TGTGCCAGCAGTTTGACAGGGTCAGGGGAATCTGGGGCCAACGTCCTGACTTTC
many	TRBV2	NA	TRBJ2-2	CASNLGAGTGELFF	TGTGCCAGCAATCTAGGGGCGGGCACCGGGGAGCTGTTTTTT
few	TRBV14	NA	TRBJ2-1	CASSRPGPLINEQFF	TGTGCCAGCAGCCGTCCCGGGCCCCTCATCAATGAGCAGTTCTTC
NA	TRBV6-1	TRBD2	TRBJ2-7	CASPWASGSYEQYF	TGTGCCAGCCCATGGGCTAGCGGCTCCTACGAGCAGTACTTC
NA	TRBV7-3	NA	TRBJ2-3	CASSPLRDTQYF	TGTGCCAGCAGCCCGTTACGAGATACGCAGTATTTT
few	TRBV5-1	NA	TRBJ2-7	CASSHWGDLYEQYF	TGCGCCAGCAGCCATTGGGGGGACTTATACGAGCAGTACTTC
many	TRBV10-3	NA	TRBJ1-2	CAISESSAANYGYTF	TGTGCCATCAGTGAGTCGTCGGCGGCTAACTATGGCTACACCTTC
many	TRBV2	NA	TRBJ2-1	CASSEFRHNNEQFF	TGTGCCAGCAGTGAGTTCCGGCACAACAATGAGCAGTTCTTC
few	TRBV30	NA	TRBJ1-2	CAWSGPPGRDYGYTF	TGTGCCTGGAGTGGTCCCCCCGGACGAGACTATGGCTACACCTTC
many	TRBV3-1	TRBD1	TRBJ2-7	CASSQGGTGNEQYF	TGTGCCAGCAGCCAAGGAGGGACAGGGAACGAGCAGTACTTC
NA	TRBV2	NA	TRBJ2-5	CASSSGTYQETQYF	TGTGCCAGCAGCTCCGGGACATACCAAGAGACCCAGTACTTC
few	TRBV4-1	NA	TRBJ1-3	CASSQEYSGYSGNTIYF	TGCGCCAGCAGCCAAGAGTACTCAGGGTACTCTGGAAACACCATATATTTT
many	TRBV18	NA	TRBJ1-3	CASSPSPGNTIYF	TGTGCCAGCTCACCATCCCCTGGAAACACCATATATTTT
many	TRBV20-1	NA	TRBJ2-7	CSATPSYEQYF	TGCAGTGCTACCCCCTCCTACGAGCAGTACTTC
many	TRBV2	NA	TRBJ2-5	CASAQERLETQYF	TGTGCCAGCGCCCAGGAGCGGTTGGAGACCCAGTACTTC
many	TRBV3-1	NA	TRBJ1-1	CASSQGAMITEAFF	TGTGCCAGCAGCCAAGGTGCCATGATAACTGAAGCTTTCTTT
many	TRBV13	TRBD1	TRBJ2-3	CASSLGPRDRVKDTQYF	TGTGCCAGCAGCTTGGGCCCCCGGGACAGGGTGAAAGATACGCAGTATTTT
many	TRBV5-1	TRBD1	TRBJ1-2	CASSPQGQGGYGYTF	TGCGCCAGCAGCCCCCAGGGACAGGGCGGCTATGGCTACACCTTC
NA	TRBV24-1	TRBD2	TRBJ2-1	CATSATTSGRRNEQFF	TGTGCCACCAGTGCCACGACTAGCGGGAGACGGAATGAGCAGTTCTTC
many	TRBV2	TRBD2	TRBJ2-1	CASSERLAGGDEQFF	TGTGCCAGCAGTGAGAGGCTAGCGGGAGGTGATGAGCAGTTCTTC
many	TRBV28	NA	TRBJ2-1	CASRAQGSYNEQFF	TGTGCCAGCAGGGCACAGGGCTCCTACAATGAGCAGTTCTTC
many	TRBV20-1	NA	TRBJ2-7	CSARYPARYEQYF	TGCAGTGCTAGATATCCAGCTCGATACGAGCAGTACTTC
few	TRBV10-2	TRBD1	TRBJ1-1	CASSEYWDRVNTEAFF	TGCGCCAGCAGTGAGTATTGGGACAGGGTCAACACTGAAGCTTTCTTT